The subject of this entry is one T cell receptor beta chain. Its antigen specificity is not known. The sequencer listed for this sample is NextSeq 550. The Human TCR Profiling Kit (MiLaboratory) was used to prepare UMI-labeled 5' RACE TRB cDNA libraries. The full amount of extracted RNA was used for cDNA synthesis, and the full amount of resulting cDNA was used for PCR amplification. Libraries were prepared in parallel using an identical number of PCR cycles. Concerning the study's data processing: MIGEC and MiXCR extracted about 54,000 +/- 9,700 unique UMI-labeled TRB cDNA molecules per library, requiring at least two reads per UMI. Each library averaged approximately 40,000 +/- 10,000 functional in-frame TRB CDR3 nucleotide clonotypes without stop codons. Diversity metrics, including normalized Shannon-Wiener and Chao1, were computed in VDJtools after downsampling to 5000 UMI-labeled TRB molecules per sample. Clonotype-size-weighted physicochemical properties of the central five CDR3 residues (interaction energy, strength, volume and Kidera factor 4) were computed in VDJtools. After TCRdb reprocessed the reads, each CDR3 protein sequence was kept as one row, without DNA. TCRdb's processing, not the authors' own work, is the source of the V and J calls. The table held for this sample gives some 150,000 distinct CDR3 sequences. Of the sample, around 0.3% is held by the ten largest clones.

The data were taken from a study of CXCR3-negative and CXCR3-positive naive CD8 T cells (dated by TCRdb to 2018 to 2020). A note on the overall study: In total, about 140 million TRB reads were obtained, or roughly 1.5 +/- 0.3 million reads per library. Naive subsets from about 5 donors and memory cells from 3 donors were included in the TRBV-TRBJ cluster analysis. Data from 11 donors, pooled across two independent experiments, went into the diversity and physicochemical repertoire analyses.

For every CD8+ T cell subset, approximately 300,000 cells were flow-sorted straight into RLT lysis buffer, and each subset was sorted in triplicate. To keep memory contaminants out, a stringent definition of naive CD8+ T cells was applied: CD45RO-CCR7+CD27+CD95-. Peripheral blood mononuclear cells were isolated from buffy coats by standard density gradient centrifugation. A FACSAria III was used to flow-sort naive CXCR3-negative and CXCR3-positive CD8+ T cells. An RNeasy Mini Kit was used to extract total RNA from the sorted cells. On the study overall, not on this receptor specifically: TRB CDR3s from CXCR3-positive naive cells showed higher hydrophobicity (lower Kidera factor 4), lower energy, and higher strength and volume indices than CXCR3-negative naive cells. Because surface CD5, which is linked to self-reactivity in mice, was comparable between the naive subsets, TCR interaction strength was also inferred from TRB CDR3 physicochemical properties. Repertoire diversity was comparably high in both naive subsets but much lower in memory CD8+ T cells. TRBV-TRBJ usage was similar between naive CXCR3-negative and CXCR3-positive cells from the same donor, while memory cells showed distinct patterns. Freshly isolated PBMCs were used for most assays because CXCR3 expression partially decreased after cryopreservation.

The sequenced sample was naive CXCR3+ CD8+ T cells from blood. Interpreted using the paper, the cell subset or site label stands for: CD45RO-CCR7+CD27+CD95- naive CD8+ T cells expressing CXCR3 (TNR3+). The sequence derives from a human donor in good health. Some clones in this sample may be carry-over from other donors' samples.

The CDR3 in this case is CASRPPGFGELFF. The chain is made from TRBV11-2 and TRBJ2-2; without DNA, the TCRdb call of TRBD1 cannot be checked. From the cysteine through the phenylalanine, the CDR3 covers 13 amino acids. Nucleotide data are not available. The CDR1 and CDR2 encoded by the germline V gene are SGHAT and FQNNGV.